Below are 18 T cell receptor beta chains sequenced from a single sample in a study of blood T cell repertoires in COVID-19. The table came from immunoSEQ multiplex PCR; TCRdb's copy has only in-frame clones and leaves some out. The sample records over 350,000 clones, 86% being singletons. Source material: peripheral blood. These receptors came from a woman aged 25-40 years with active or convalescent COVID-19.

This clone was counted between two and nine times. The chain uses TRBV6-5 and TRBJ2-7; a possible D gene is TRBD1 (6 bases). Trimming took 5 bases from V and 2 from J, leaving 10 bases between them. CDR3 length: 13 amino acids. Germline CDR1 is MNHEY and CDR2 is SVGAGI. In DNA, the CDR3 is TGTGCCAGCAGTCAGGGGACCACCTACGAGCAGTACTTC. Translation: CASSQGTTYEQYF.

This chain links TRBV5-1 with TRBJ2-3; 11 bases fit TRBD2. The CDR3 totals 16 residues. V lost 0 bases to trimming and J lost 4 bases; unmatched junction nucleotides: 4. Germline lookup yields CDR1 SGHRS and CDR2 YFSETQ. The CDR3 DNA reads TGCGCCAGCAGCTTGGAACTAGCGGGAGCCGCAGATACGCAGTATTTT. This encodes CASSLELAGAADTQYF.

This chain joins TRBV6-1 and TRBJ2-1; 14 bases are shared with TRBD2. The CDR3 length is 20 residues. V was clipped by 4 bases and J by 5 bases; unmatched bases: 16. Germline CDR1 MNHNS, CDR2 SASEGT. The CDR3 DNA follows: TGTGCCAGCAGTGCGCGACTAGCGGGAGGGCTCGCGGGATTTAACAATGAGCAGTTCTTC. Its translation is CASSARLAGGLAGFNNEQFF.

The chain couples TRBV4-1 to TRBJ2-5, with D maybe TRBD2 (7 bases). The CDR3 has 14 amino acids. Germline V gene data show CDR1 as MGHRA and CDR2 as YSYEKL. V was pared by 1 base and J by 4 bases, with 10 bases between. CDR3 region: CASSQAGEGETQYF. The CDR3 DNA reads TGCGCCAGCAGCCAAGCAGGGGAGGGAGAGACCCAGTACTTC.

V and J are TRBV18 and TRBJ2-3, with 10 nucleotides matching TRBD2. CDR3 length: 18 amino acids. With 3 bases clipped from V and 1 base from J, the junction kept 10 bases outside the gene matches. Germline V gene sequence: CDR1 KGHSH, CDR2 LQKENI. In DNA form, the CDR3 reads TGTGCCAGCTCACCCTTCCCACTAGCGGGGACAGGCACAGATACGCAGTATTTT. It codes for CASSPFPLAGTGTDTQYF.

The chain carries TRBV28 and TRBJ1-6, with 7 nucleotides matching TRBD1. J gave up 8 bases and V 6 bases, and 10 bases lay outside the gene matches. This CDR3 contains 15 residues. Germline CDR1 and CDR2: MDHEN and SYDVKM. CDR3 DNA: TGTGCCAGCAGGAAACCTGACAGGGCTGATTCACCCCTCCACTTT. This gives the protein CASRKPDRADSPLHF. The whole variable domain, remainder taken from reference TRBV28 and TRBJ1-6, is DVKVTQSSRYLVKRTGEKVFLECVQDMDHENMFWYRQDPGLGLRLIYFSYDVKMKEKGDIPEGYSVSREKKERFSLILESASTNQTSMYLCASRKPDRADSPLHFGNGTRLTVT.

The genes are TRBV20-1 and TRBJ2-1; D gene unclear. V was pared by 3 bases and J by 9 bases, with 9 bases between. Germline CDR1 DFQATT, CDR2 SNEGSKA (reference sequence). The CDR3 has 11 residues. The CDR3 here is CSASESGEQFF. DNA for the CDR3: TGCAGTGCTAGTGAATCCGGTGAGCAGTTCTTC.

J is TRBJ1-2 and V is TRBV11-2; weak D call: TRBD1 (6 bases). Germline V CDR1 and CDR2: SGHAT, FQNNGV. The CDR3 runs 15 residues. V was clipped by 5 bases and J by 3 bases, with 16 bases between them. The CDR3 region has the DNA TGTGCCAGCAGCCCAGGGTTGTCAGGGGACTATGGCTACACCTTC. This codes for CASSPGLSGDYGYTF.

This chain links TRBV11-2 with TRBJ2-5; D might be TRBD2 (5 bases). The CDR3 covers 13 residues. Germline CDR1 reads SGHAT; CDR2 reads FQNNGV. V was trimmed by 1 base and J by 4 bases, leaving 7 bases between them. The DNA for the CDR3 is TGTGCCAGCAGCTTAGCCGAGGGAGAGACCCAGTACTTC. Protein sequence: CASSLAEGETQYF.

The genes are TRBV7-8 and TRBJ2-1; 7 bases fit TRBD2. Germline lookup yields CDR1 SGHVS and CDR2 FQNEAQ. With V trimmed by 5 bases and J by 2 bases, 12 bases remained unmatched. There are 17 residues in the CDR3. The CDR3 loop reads CASSQPRGTITYNEQFF. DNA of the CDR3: TGTGCCAGCAGCCAACCCCGAGGGACTATAACCTACAATGAGCAGTTCTTC.

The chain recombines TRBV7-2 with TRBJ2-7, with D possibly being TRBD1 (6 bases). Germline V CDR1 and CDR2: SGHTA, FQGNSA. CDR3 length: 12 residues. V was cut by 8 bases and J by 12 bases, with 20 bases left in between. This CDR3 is CASSSGGPGRYF. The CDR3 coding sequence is TGTGCCAGCTCTAGTGGGGGCCCAGGGAGGTACTTC.

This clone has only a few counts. CDR3 nucleotides: TGTGCCAGTAGTATAGTACCTAGCAGACCAAGCAATGAGCAGTTCTTC. Translated, it gives CASSIVPSRPSNEQFF. The chain is built from TRBV19 and TRBJ2-1, with a tentative D call TRBD2 (5 bases). V gave up 1 base and J gave up 6 bases, with 16 bases separating them. CDR1 and CDR2 (germline): LNHDA, SQIVND (reference sequence). The CDR3 is 16 amino acids. The variable domain in full, with the rest retrieved from reference TRBV19 and TRBJ2-1, is DGGITQSPKYLFRKEGQNVTLSCEQNLNHDAMYWYRQDPGQGLRLIYYSQIVNDFQKGDIAEGYSVSREKKESFPLTVTSAQKNPTAFYLCASSIVPSRPSNEQFFGPGTRLTVL.

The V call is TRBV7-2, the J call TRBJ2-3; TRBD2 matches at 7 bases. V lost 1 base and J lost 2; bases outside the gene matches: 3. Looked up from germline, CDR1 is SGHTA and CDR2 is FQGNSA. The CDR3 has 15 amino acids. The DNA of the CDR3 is TGTGCCAGCAGCTTAGGCGGGAGACCCACAGATACGCAGTATTTT. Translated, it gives CASSLGGRPTDTQYF.

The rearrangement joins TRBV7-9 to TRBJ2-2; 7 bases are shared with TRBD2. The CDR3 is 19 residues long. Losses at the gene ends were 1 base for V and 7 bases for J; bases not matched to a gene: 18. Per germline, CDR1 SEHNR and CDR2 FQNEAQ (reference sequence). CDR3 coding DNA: TGTGCCAGCAGCTTAGTTGCGGGGGTCCTGGCAGGGTTCAGCGGGGAGCTGTTTTTT. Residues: CASSLVAGVLAGFSGELFF. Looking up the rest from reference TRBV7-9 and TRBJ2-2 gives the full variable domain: DTGVSQNPRHKITKRGQNVTFRCDPISEHNRLYWYRQTLGQGPEFLTYFQNEAQLEKSRLLSDRFSAERPKGSFSTLEIQRTEQGDSAMYLCASSLVAGVLAGFSGELFFGEGSRLTVL.

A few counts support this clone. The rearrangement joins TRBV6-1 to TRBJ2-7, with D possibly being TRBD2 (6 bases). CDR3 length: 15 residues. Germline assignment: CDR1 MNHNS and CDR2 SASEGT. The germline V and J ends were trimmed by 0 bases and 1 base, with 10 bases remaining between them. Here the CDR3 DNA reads TGTGCCAGCAGTGAAGCAGGGGCGGGGTCCTACGAGCAGTACTTC. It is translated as CASSEAGAGSYEQYF.

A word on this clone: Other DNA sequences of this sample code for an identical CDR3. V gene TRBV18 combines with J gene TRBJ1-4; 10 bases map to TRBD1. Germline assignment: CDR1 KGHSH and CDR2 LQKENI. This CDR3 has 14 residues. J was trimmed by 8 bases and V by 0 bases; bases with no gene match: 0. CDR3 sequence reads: CASSPPGQGEKLFF. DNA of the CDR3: TGTGCCAGCTCACCACCGGGACAGGGGGAAAAACTGTTTTTT.

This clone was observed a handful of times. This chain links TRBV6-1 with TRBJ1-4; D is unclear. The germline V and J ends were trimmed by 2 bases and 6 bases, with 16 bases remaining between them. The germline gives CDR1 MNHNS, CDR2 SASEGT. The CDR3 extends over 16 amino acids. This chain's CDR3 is CASSELDWNSYEKLFF. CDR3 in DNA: TGTGCCAGCAGTGAACTGGATTGGAACAGTTATGAAAAACTGTTTTTT.

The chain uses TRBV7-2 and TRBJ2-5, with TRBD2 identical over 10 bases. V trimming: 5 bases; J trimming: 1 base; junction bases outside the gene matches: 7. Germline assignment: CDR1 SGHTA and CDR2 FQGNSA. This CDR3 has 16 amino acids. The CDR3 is CASSPPGLARQETQYF. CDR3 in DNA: TGTGCCAGCAGCCCCCCGGGACTAGCGCGCCAAGAGACCCAGTACTTC.